What follows are 25 T cell receptor beta chains derived from one specimen sequenced in a study of blood T cell repertoires in COVID-19. Clones were read by immunoSEQ multiplex PCR, and TCRdb kept only the in-frame ones, dropping some. The data show some 400,000 clones, just under 90% seen once. The sequencing sample was made of PBMCs or T cells enriched from blood (not recorded which). Source of these receptors: a woman in her 30s who had recovered from COVID-19.

The chain combines TRBV6-5 with TRBJ1-5; D may be TRBD1 (6 bases). CDR3 length: 14 residues. V was trimmed by 5 bases and J by 3 bases, leaving 11 bases between them. Germline assignment: CDR1 MNHEY and CDR2 SVGAGI. The CDR3 DNA is TGTGCCAGCAGTCGGACAGTCTACAATCAGCCCCAGCATTTT. Translating it yields CASSRTVYNQPQHF.

The rearrangement links TRBV19 to TRBJ1-5; D may be TRBD1 (6 bases). Germline V gene lookup returns CDR1 LNHDA and CDR2 SQIVND (reference sequence). The CDR3 is 16 amino acids. V was trimmed by 4 bases and J by 0 bases, leaving 13 bases between them. CDR3 residues: CASSTGQGNSNQPQHF. As DNA, the CDR3 is TGTGCCAGTAGTACGGGTCAGGGGAATAGCAATCAGCCCCAGCATTTT.

V and J are TRBV15 and TRBJ1-2; D ambiguous. The CDR3 contains 12 residues. V lost 0 bases and J 8 bases, leaving 7 bases between the germline ends. In germline, CDR1 is LNHNV, CDR2 YYDKDF (reference sequence). In DNA, the CDR3 is TGTGCCACCAGCAGAGAGGCACGAGGCTACACCTTC. Translation gives CATSREARGYTF.

This clone has just one count. The V and J genes are TRBV21-1 and TRBJ1-6; the table's TRBD1 call for D was not verified on the DNA. TRBV21-1 is a pseudogene. CDR3 length equals 16 residues. The CDR3, as DNA: TGTGCCAGCAGCAAAGGCGGACAGGCCGATAATTCACCCCTCCACTTT. Its translation is CASSKGGQADNSPLHF.

The V and J genes are TRBV7-9 and TRBJ2-1, with a weak D call TRBD1 (6 bases). With 2 bases removed from V and 9 bases from J, the gap between germline ends came to 14 bases. The CDR3 loop spans 14 amino acids. Germline values: CDR1 SEHNR, CDR2 FQNEAQ (reference sequence). CDR3 DNA sequence: TGTGCCAGCAGCTTAAATCCTAGACAGGCTGAGCAGTTCTTC. Its translation is CASSLNPRQAEQFF.

This clone came up a few times. The CDR3 reads CASGRVDTGELFF. CDR3 DNA sequence: TGTGCCAGCGGGAGGGTGGACACCGGGGAGCTGTTTTTT. The genes are TRBV3-1 (or the pseudogene TRBV3-2) and TRBJ2-2; 7 bases match TRBD2. The CDR3 is 13 residues long. CDR1 LGHDT and CDR2 YNNKEL come from the germline V gene (reference sequence). J was trimmed by 3 bases and V by 8 bases; bases with no gene match: 3.

This chain joins TRBV25-1 and TRBJ2-7; possible D gene TRBD2, 6 bases. The V end lost 4 bases, the J end lost 4 bases, and 11 bases lay between the germline ends. In germline, CDR1 is MGHDK, CDR2 SYGVNS. The CDR3 totals 13 residues. This chain's CDR3 is CASSVRDSYEQYF. CDR3 sequence (DNA): TGTGCCAGCAGTGTCCGGGACTCTTACGAGCAGTACTTC.

The chain employs TRBV13 and TRBJ1-6; D is ambiguous. Germline V lookup: CDR1 PRHDT, CDR2 FYEKMQ (reference sequence). Trimming removed 8 bases from V and 14 bases from J, with 16 bases in between. This CDR3 is 12 amino acids long. CDR3 region: CASATPGKALHF. In nucleotides, the CDR3 is TGTGCCAGCGCGACCCCGGGGAAAGCCCTCCACTTT.

The table lists this clone with a few counts. The chain employs TRBV10-3 and TRBJ1-2, with 11 nucleotides matching TRBD1. Germline V gene sequence: CDR1 ENHRY, CDR2 SYGVKD. V was pared by 4 bases and J by 9 bases, with 4 bases of the junction left unmatched. CDR3 length equals 13 residues. For the CDR3, the DNA is TGTGCCATCAGTGTTGGGGACAGGGGGAGCTACACCTTC. This gives the protein CAISVGDRGSYTF.

This chain connects TRBV18 to TRBJ1-5; a possible D gene is TRBD1 (5 bases). Germline-derived CDR1 and CDR2 are KGHSH and LQKENI. The CDR3 totals 15 residues. Trimming left V 4 bases short and J 1 base short, with 11 bases between. CDR3: CASSRRVGSNQPQHF. In DNA form, the CDR3 reads TGTGCCAGCTCACGCAGGGTAGGAAGCAATCAGCCCCAGCATTTT.

Only one count was recorded for this clone. CDR3 in DNA: TGTGCCAGCAGTCTCGGACAGGGCCTAGATCCCCTCCACTTT. Translated: CASSLGQGLDPLHF. The chain has TRBV27 and TRBJ1-6, with TRBD1 identical over 8 bases. The length of the CDR3 is 14 residues. Germline lookup yields CDR1 MNHEY and CDR2 SMNVEV (reference sequence). V was pared by 5 bases and J by 13 bases, with 10 bases of the junction left unmatched.

CDR3 DNA sequence: TGTGCCAGCAGCTCTCGACGTGGCAGCGATCATAATTCACCCCTCCACTTT. Amino acid sequence: CASSSRRGSDHNSPLHF. This chain uses TRBV9 with TRBJ1-6; no clear D gene. There are 17 residues in the CDR3. The germline V gene has CDR1 SGDLS and CDR2 YYNGEE. The V gene lost 4 bases and the J gene lost 5 bases, with 19 bases spanning the gap. The whole variable domain, remainder taken from reference TRBV9 and TRBJ1-6, is DSGVTQTPKHLITATGQRVTLRCSPRSGDLSVYWYQQSLDQGLQFLIQYYNGEERAKGNILERFSAQQFPDLHSELNLSSLELGDSALYFCASSSRRGSDHNSPLHFGNGTRLTVT.

This clone has a handful of counts. The rearrangement uses TRBV27 and TRBJ1-2; TRBD1 might be the D (5 bases). Trimming took off 9 bases at V and 3 bases at J, with 14 bases between the two ends. The CDR3 extends over 13 amino acids. Germline V gives CDR1 MNHEY, CDR2 SMNVEV (reference sequence). CDR3 DNA sequence: TGTGCCAGTAAGGAGGGGACGGACTATGGCTACACCTTC. Translation gives CASKEGTDYGYTF.

The rearrangement joins TRBV27 to TRBJ1-1; unclear D gene. V lost 0 bases and J 5 bases, leaving 7 bases between the germline ends. There are 13 residues in the CDR3. Germline V gene data show CDR1 as MNHEY and CDR2 as SMNVEV (reference sequence). The CDR3 DNA is TGTGCCAGCAGTTTATCGAGGATTACTGAAGCTTTCTTT. Translation gives CASSLSRITEAFF.

This clone showed up just once. The genes are TRBV6-5 and TRBJ1-1, with D unclear. This CDR3 spans 15 amino acids. Trimming shortened V by 0 bases and J by 1 base, and 9 bases separated the two germline ends. Germline CDR1 MNHEY, CDR2 SVGAGI. The CDR3 is CASSYSIRENTEAFF. The CDR3 DNA is TGTGCCAGCAGTTACTCGATTCGGGAGAACACTGAAGCTTTCTTT.

The chain employs TRBV7-9 and TRBJ1-2; TRBD1 is a possible D gene (5 bases). V lost 1 base and J 5 bases, leaving 17 bases between the germline ends. Germline-derived CDR1 and CDR2 are SEHNR and FQNEAQ (reference sequence). The CDR3 contains 16 residues. The CDR3: CASSLGRGHEKYGYTF. CDR3 in DNA: TGTGCCAGCAGCTTAGGGCGAGGACACGAGAAATATGGCTACACCTTC.

The chain carries TRBV27 and TRBJ1-6; no reliable D call. CDR1 and CDR2 from the germline V gene are MNHEY and SMNVEV (reference sequence). The CDR3 runs to 16 residues. Trimming took off 3 bases at V and 8 bases at J, with 17 bases between the two ends. Written as DNA, the CDR3 is TGTGCCAGCAGTTTTGTCAGTAATTCACACGATTCACCCCTCCACTTT. Protein: CASSFVSNSHDSPLHF.

The chain uses TRBV19 and TRBJ2-2; no reliable D call. The CDR3 loop spans 15 amino acids. The germline V gene encodes CDR1 LNHDA and CDR2 SQIVND (reference sequence). V shed 3 bases and J shed 0 bases, with 8 bases lying between them. The CDR3 DNA sequence: TGTGCCAGTAGTATTAGCAGAACGAACACCGGGGAGCTGTTTTTT. It is translated as CASSISRTNTGELFF.

CDR3 region: CASRISGIGSYEQYF. The CDR3 nucleotides are TGTGCCAGCAGAATTAGCGGGATCGGGTCCTACGAGCAGTACTTC. This chain links TRBV27 with TRBJ2-7; 8 bases agree with TRBD2. The V segment lost 6 bases and the J segment 1 base; nucleotides outside the gene matches: 8. This CDR3 comprises 15 residues. Germline CDR1 MNHEY, CDR2 SMNVEV (reference sequence).

V is TRBV5-1 and J is TRBJ2-2; perhaps TRBD2 as D (5 bases). The V end was cut by 0 bases, the J end by 1 base, with 10 bases between. The CDR3 has 16 amino acids. Germline lookup yields CDR1 SGHRS and CDR2 YFSETQ. The CDR3 protein is CASSLGHGGNTGELFF. DNA for the CDR3: TGCGCCAGCAGCTTGGGGCACGGAGGGAACACCGGGGAGCTGTTTTTT.

V usage is TRBV19 and J usage is TRBJ2-7; weak D call: TRBD1 (5 bases). The germline CDR1 and CDR2 sequences are LNHDA and SQIVND (reference sequence). The ends were cut back, 1 base at V and 12 bases at J, with 19 bases in the middle. The CDR3 has 14 amino acids. CDR3 DNA: TGTGCCAGTAGTATAGCGGCACAGGCCTCCGGCCTGTACTTC. Amino acids: CASSIAAQASGLYF.

The rearrangement uses TRBV6-5 and TRBJ1-1; D possibly corresponds to TRBD1 (6 bases). V lost 7 bases and J 0 bases, leaving 15 bases between the germline ends. CDR1 is MNHEY, CDR2 SVGAGI, per germline. CDR3 length: 15 residues. This CDR3 reads CASTATGLMNTEAFF. The CDR3 coding sequence is TGTGCCAGCACCGCGACAGGCCTCATGAACACTGAAGCTTTCTTT.

V is TRBV9 and J is TRBJ2-5, with TRBD1 identical over 9 bases. Trimming at V came to 3 bases and at J to 9 bases, leaving 6 bases not matched to a gene. The V gene's germline CDR1 is SGDLS and CDR2 YYNGEE. CDR3 length equals 13 residues. DNA for the CDR3: TGTGCCAGCAGCGGCACAGGGGGCGAGGCCCAGTACTTC. It translates to CASSGTGGEAQYF.

The J gene is TRBJ2-1, the V gene TRBV6-5, with 10 bases that match TRBD2. The CDR3 spans 14 residues. Germline CDR1 and CDR2: MNHEY and SVGAGI. J lost 7 bases, V lost 6 bases, and 6 bases had no gene match. The DNA of the CDR3 is TGTGCCAGCAGGCTAGCGGGAGCCCTGAATGAGCAGTTCTTC. The encoded protein is CASRLAGALNEQFF.

The chain is built from TRBV6-5 and TRBJ1-5; 9 nucleotides match TRBD1. In germline, CDR1 is MNHEY, CDR2 SVGAGI. V lost 8 bases and J lost 6; bases outside the gene matches: 5. The CDR3 runs to 13 residues. The CDR3 spells CASGNRGLQPQHF. CDR3 DNA: TGTGCCAGCGGAAACAGGGGGCTTCAGCCCCAGCATTTT.